This paragraph covers one T cell receptor beta chain sequence. It has no known antigen specificity. No base-level quality is on record; no much larger clone is a single base apart. Libraries were prepared through the immunoSEQ multiplex PCR assay. A mixture of 60 forward primers for TCR Vbeta segments and 13 reverse primers for TCR Jbeta segments was used in the multiplex PCR. Amplification of the CDR3 region of rearranged TCR beta genes was performed with a multiplex PCR assay on genomic DNA. Amplified TCR beta libraries were sequenced as 87-base-pair reads on the Illumina HiSeq System. As for how the authors treated the data: A later analysis tallied 75 million to 85 million unique TCR beta chains across the 650 to 750 repertoires, and around 12 million of those chains were shared by two or more donors. Raw reads were error-corrected and collapsed into unique sequences by a nearest-neighbor algorithm in which closely related sequences were merged to remove PCR and sequencing errors. CDR3 sequences were aligned to IMGT reference sequences to assign V, D and J gene segments. For a sequence to be retained, a match of at least six nucleotides was required to both a V gene segment and a J gene segment. A rearrangement was called productive if the CDR3 had no stop codons and remained in frame with V and J, and every other rearrangement was called non-productive. CDR3 was defined according to IMGT convention as the region running from the second conserved V-encoded cysteine to the conserved J-encoded phenylalanine. The earlier analysis of 587 of the donors excluded sequences that lacked an unambiguous match to a single V gene segment. In an earlier analysis of around 590 of the donors, a V segment was called functional when productive rearrangements were above 56.7%, and segregating when the standard deviation between donors exceeded 5%. A statistical classification framework was developed to diagnose cytomegalovirus status using the catalog of TCR beta chain sequences. In a later analysis, TCR nucleotide sequences were compared against IMGT/GENE-DB human TR gene sequences so that V and J genes could be assigned. Using the TCRdist pipeline, a later analysis assigned CDR3 sequences along with most-parsimonious VDJ recombination scenarios. In a later analysis, every TCR beta chain was defined by the combination of its CDR3 amino acid sequence and its V-gene family, and reads without a unique V-gene family were dropped. As a way to deal with suspected cross-contamination and a sequencing artifact, a later analysis dropped 640 or so nucleotide sequences that were highly shared and had low generation probability. A later analysis calculated a clonal expansion index for each public chain from normalized within-repertoire ranks of inferred template counts. Generation probabilities in a later analysis came from a VDJ recombination model fitted to out-of-frame rearrangements, and those results were checked against IGoR. In a later analysis, hypergeometric tests were used to score TCR-TCR, TCR-HLA and TCR-CMV co-occurrence, with a repertoire-size bias correction applied to TCR pairs. False discovery rates were estimated in a later analysis by permuting HLA or CMV assignments 20 times. A later analysis grouped co-occurring TCRs with DBSCAN, adding TCRdist sequence similarity when clustering within HLA-allele-positive subsets. Repertoires with fewer than 30,000 or more than 120,000 public chains, plus five repertoires with anomalous nucleotide sharing, were excluded from co-occurrence clustering. TCRdb mirrors the immuneACCESS table, restricted to in-frame sequences. Some clones are absent from its copies; in checked studies, under half trace to an unresolved V gene, and the reason for the others is unknown. The DNA was the basis for D and trimming; V, J and clone size are from that table. This sample comprises some 150,000 clones, around 82% of them detected only once. 6.5% to 7.5% of the sample is in the top ten clones.

The cohort consisted of fewer than 700 healthy bone marrow donors. At the time of sampling, every cohort member was nominally healthy, though immune exposures that went unrecorded were likely present. The donor tested CMV seropositive, placing the donor among the roughly 300 seropositive members of the cohort. A peripheral blood sample was provided by each donor, and peripheral blood mononuclear cells were used for TCR beta sequencing. Genomic DNA extraction from the blood cell samples was performed with the Qiagen DNeasy Blood Extraction Kit. This sample was included in a study of cytomegalovirus exposure and HLA in healthy donors (dated by TCRdb to about 2017). With regard to the full study: An earlier analysis of several hundred of the donors reported about 290 Gb of sequence data and roughly 100 million unique TCR beta sequences from 150 million to 200 million T cells. An early release covering about 600 HLA-typed donors comprised approximately 290 gigabases of sequencing data and around 85 million unique TCR sequences. Of the roughly 420 genotyped donors, 80% to 90% were placed in the genetic ancestry cluster associated with self-reported Caucasian donors. The study aimed to test whether signatures of past pathogen exposure could be identified by cataloging public T cell receptors. The study profiled the T cell repertoires of approximately 700 subjects by immunosequencing and related them to cytomegalovirus serostatus. A separate validation cohort of roughly 130 different subjects was used in addition to the roughly 670-subject first cohort. The study combined high-throughput TCR immunosequencing, statistical association of individual TCRs with disease status, and machine learning to predict cytomegalovirus infection status. A later analysis re-analyzed previously published TCR beta repertoires from 600 to 850 donors and added high-resolution HLA genotyping to study TCR occurrence patterns. In the later analysis, no new phenotypic data were used to find candidate immune exposures; instead, reliance was placed on TCR beta sequences and their occurrence across donors. An earlier analysis of approximately 580 of the donors used high-throughput TCR beta sequencing to judge whether each TCR beta V gene segment behaved as functional or pseudogenic. Donor age, sex, ethnicity and CMV serostatus were compiled together with the repertoire data. Genome-wide SNP genotypes for about 65% of the 666 donors were used in a later genetic analysis, which treated that subset as a discovery cohort. Every repertoire in the discovery cohort had been generated on one and the same sequencing platform. HLA typing covered class I and class II loci at four-digit resolution. The number of typed donors differed by locus: about 629-630 for A, B, C, DRB1 and DQB1; 500 to 550 for DQA1; approximately 600 for DPA1; and roughly 490 for DPB1. Four or five DR-DQ haplotypes were handled as single units for association and clustering, since linkage in the cohort was strong. On average, roughly 250,000 unique TCR beta nucleotide sequences were sequenced per donor among roughly 430 genotyped donors of the cohort, with 15% to 20% of those sequences being non-productive.

Points the paper makes about the study in general: The study listed 150 to 200 TCR beta chains as associated with cytomegalovirus. Linkage disequilibrium might explain the correlated functional status among segregating V segments, but an unknown experimental factor could not be excluded. A later genetic analysis reported fewer N-insertions in productive TCRs among donors in an Asian-associated ancestry cluster than the roughly 700-donor mean. The authors suggested that the approach could potentially be extended to other disease states and immunological phenotypes. In a later analysis, the rate of TCR association differed among HLA loci, with DRB1 alleles having the most associated TCRs and HLA-C alleles having the fewest. Most TCR sequences were observed very rarely across donors, whereas some public TCRs were present in many individuals. In an earlier analysis of 587 of the donors, most TCR beta V segments appeared in productive rearrangements about 87% or about 30% of the time, broadly matching IMGT annotations. For the cohort, immune exposure information was limited to CMV serostatus. A later analysis found that HLA-associated TCR beta chains were more clonally expanded and had lower generation probabilities than equally common non-associated chains. The sequencing pipeline was judged likely to have produced a cluster of highly shared sequence variants as a technical artifact. The cohort was sequenced for TCR beta chains only, and without alpha or paired-chain data the features that could be detected were limited. Because HLA typing was missing for some donors at each locus, association tests included only the typed subset. According to a later analysis, most CMV-associated TCR beta chains appeared to be HLA-restricted, and the HLA associations seemed to be driven largely by CMV exposure. A further reported finding was that TCR beta sequences accurately predicted the HLA-A and HLA-B alleles for most subjects in the first cohort. When HLA alleles, especially DR and DQ, strongly co-occurred, TCR associations were difficult to assign to individual alleles. Three of the identified cytomegalovirus-associated TCR beta chains were confirmed in vitro to be specific for cytomegalovirus antigens. A later analysis associated around 16,000 TCR beta sequences with specific HLA alleles at a false discovery rate of 0.05. V-gene and J-gene trimming of TCR beta chains was associated with a missense DCLRE1C variant in a later genetic analysis, and the association was replicated in an independent cohort. Presence/absence analyses assumed roughly uniform sequencing depth across donors, an assumption that may not hold. Some IMGT-functional V segments, including TRBV6-2 and TRBV6-3, could not be distinguished by the 87-base-pair reads and were therefore excluded. Because counts were too low, seventeen rarely observed V segments, including chromosome 9 orphons, were excluded from the earlier analysis of 587 of the donors. In a later analysis, several top co-occurrence clusters were reported to appear linked to parvovirus B19, influenza, CMV and Epstein-Barr virus. The classifier was reported to diagnose cytomegalovirus status with high specificity and sensitivity in both the original and validation cohorts.

V sheds 0 bases and J sheds 12 bases, leaving 12 bases between their ends. CDR1 and CDR2 were assigned from the germline V gene as MGHRA and YSYEKL. The CDR3 goes from the cysteine to the phenylalanine over 13 residues. The kept DNA is CDR3 alone, 39 bases in frame from the first base. The TCR sequence derives from a woman aged 50 to 65 in good health and CMV-seropositive. The sequence joins TRBV4-1 to TRBJ2-1, with a weak D call of TRBD2 (6 bases match). The sequencing input was PBMCs. At the DNA level, the sequence is TGCGCCAGCAGCCAAGATGAGGACTACGGGCAGTTCTTC. This sequence encodes CASSQDEDYGQFF.